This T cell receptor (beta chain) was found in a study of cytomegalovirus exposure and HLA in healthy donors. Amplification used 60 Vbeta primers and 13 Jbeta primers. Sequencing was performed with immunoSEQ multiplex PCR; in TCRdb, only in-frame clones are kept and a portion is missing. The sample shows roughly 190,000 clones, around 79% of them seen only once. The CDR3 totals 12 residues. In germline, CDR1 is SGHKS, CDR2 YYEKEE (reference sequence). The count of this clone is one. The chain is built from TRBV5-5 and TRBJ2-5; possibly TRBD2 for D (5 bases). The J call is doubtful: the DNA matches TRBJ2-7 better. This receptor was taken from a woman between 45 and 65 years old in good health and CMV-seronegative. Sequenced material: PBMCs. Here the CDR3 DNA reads TGTGCCAGCAGCCTCGGACTTTACGAGCAGTACTTC. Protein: CASSLGLYEQYF.